This T cell receptor (beta chain) derives from a study of PD-L1 blockade in urothelial cancer. Across the whole study: Male sex and bladder-origin urothelial cancer characterized about 85% of the 29 patients.

Time point specified: pretreatment peripheral blood. The protocol was immunoSEQ multiplex PCR, while the TCRdb copy is restricted to in-frame clones and leaves out a portion. The table has about 87,000 clones, roughly 84% seen once; the top ten hold around 2.1%. V was clipped by 4 bases and J by 4 bases, with 19 bases between them. This CDR3 has 16 residues. Germline V gives CDR1 SGHVS, CDR2 FNYEAQ. This chain links TRBV7-6 with TRBJ1-1; maybe TRBD1 (6 bases). This clonotype was obtained from a man in his fifties or sixties with urothelial cancer. The sample here was PBMCs, taken around atezolizumab (anti-PD-L1) treatment. The DNA of the CDR3 is TGTGCCAGCAGCTCCAATCCCAGGGGTGGCGGCACTGAAGCTTTCTTT. This sequence encodes CASSSNPRGGGTEAFF.